These T cell receptor beta chains were read from a single sample in a study of post-analysis software for immune sequencing data. One entry per CDR3 protein, called by TCRdb with MiXCR from the PCR reads. This table has 800,000 to 950,000 distinct CDR3 sequences, about 50% appearing once. The sample was blood. These receptors all stem from a girl aged 5 to 17 with multiple sclerosis. The CDR3 runs from the conserved cysteine through the conserved F or W. The D gene is left open where the match is weak. Rows may omit the clone size; those that give it use once, few, many or a size class.

J gene: TRBJ2-7; clone size: -; D gene: -; V gene: TRBV29-1; CDR3 DNA: TGCAGCGTTGAAGATCAAGGGACAAACTACGAGCAGTACTTC; CDR3 protein: CSVEDQGTNYEQYF
J gene: TRBJ2-3; clone size: -; D gene: -; V gene: TRBV5-1; CDR3 DNA: TGCGCCAGCAGCGCAGGACAGAGCACAGATACGCAGTATTTT; CDR3 protein: CASSAGQSTDTQYF
J gene: TRBJ2-7; clone size: -; D gene: -; V gene: TRBV7-3; CDR3 DNA: TGTGCCAGCAGCCAAGGGGTCGGGCCATACTACGAGCAGTACTTC; CDR3 protein: CASSQGVGPYYEQYF
J gene: TRBJ2-3; clone size: -; D gene: -; V gene: TRBV11-2; CDR3 DNA: TGTGCCAGCAGCCCCCTCGTCAGCATCACAGATACGCAGTATTTT; CDR3 protein: CASSPLVSITDTQYF
J gene: TRBJ2-1; clone size: few; D gene: TRBD2; V gene: TRBV20-1; CDR3 DNA: TGCAGTGCTAGCGGTAGCGGGGGAGATTACAATGAGCAGTTCTTC; CDR3 protein: CSASGSGGDYNEQFF
J gene: TRBJ1-1; clone size: -; D gene: -; V gene: TRBV7-8; CDR3 DNA: TGTGCCAGCAGCTTAGTTACCCTGACAGGGAACACTGAAGCTTTCTTT; CDR3 protein: CASSLVTLTGNTEAFF
J gene: TRBJ2-1; clone size: once; D gene: -; V gene: TRBV20-1; CDR3 DNA: TGCAGTGCTAGCTCGGGGACCTTTTCCAATGAGCAGTTCTTC; CDR3 protein: CSASSGTFSNEQFF
J gene: TRBJ1-2; clone size: -; D gene: TRBD1; V gene: TRBV11-2; CDR3 DNA: TGTGCCAGCAGCTTAGTAGGATCGGGGACAGGGGGAAGGAGAAACTATGGCTACACCTTC; CDR3 protein: CASSLVGSGTGGRRNYGYTF
J gene: TRBJ1-2; clone size: -; D gene: -; V gene: TRBV27; CDR3 DNA: TGTGCCAGCAGAAAGACATCCACGTTAGGGGGCTACACCTTC; CDR3 protein: CASRKTSTLGGYTF
J gene: TRBJ1-5; clone size: once; D gene: -; V gene: TRBV12-3/TRBV12-4; CDR3 DNA: TGTGCCAGCACCGCGACCGGGGGATGGCAGCCCCAGCATTTT; CDR3 protein: CASTATGGWQPQHF
J gene: TRBJ2-7; clone size: -; D gene: -; V gene: TRBV20-1; CDR3 DNA: TGCAGTGCTAGAACACCCCTCACCTACGAGCAGTACTTC; CDR3 protein: CSARTPLTYEQYF
J gene: TRBJ2-1; clone size: -; D gene: TRBD2; V gene: TRBV20-1; CDR3 DNA: TGCAGTGCAGTGGGACTAGCGGGAGGTTCTTTTTACAATGAGCAGTTCTTC; CDR3 protein: CSAVGLAGGSFYNEQFF
J gene: TRBJ2-1; clone size: -; D gene: -; V gene: TRBV29-1; CDR3 DNA: TGCAGCGTTGAAAACCAAAACTCCTACAATGAGCAGTTCTTC; CDR3 protein: CSVENQNSYNEQFF
J gene: TRBJ2-5; clone size: -; D gene: TRBD2; V gene: TRBV7-2; CDR3 DNA: TGTGCCAGCAGCTTTCAAGGGGCGGGGGGGCGGAATGAGCAGTACTTC; CDR3 protein: CASSFQGAGGRNEQYF
J gene: TRBJ2-1; clone size: few; D gene: TRBD1; V gene: TRBV5-1; CDR3 DNA: TGCGCCAGCAGCACCCGACAGGGGGGCTCCTACAATGAGCAGTTCTTC; CDR3 protein: CASSTRQGGSYNEQFF
J gene: TRBJ2-3; clone size: -; D gene: TRBD1; V gene: TRBV15; CDR3 DNA: TGTGCCACCAGCAGCGGACAGGCCGTCGCAGATACGCAGTATTTT; CDR3 protein: CATSSGQAVADTQYF
J gene: TRBJ2-7; clone size: -; D gene: -; V gene: TRBV5-1; CDR3 DNA: TGCGCCAGCGGCTTGAGACCCACAGGGACGTCCTACGAGCAGTACTTC; CDR3 protein: CASGLRPTGTSYEQYF
J gene: TRBJ2-1; clone size: -; D gene: TRBD1; V gene: TRBV2; CDR3 DNA: TGTGCCAGCAGAGTCCCGGGACAGGGGGCGAACAATGAGCAGTTCTTC; CDR3 protein: CASRVPGQGANNEQFF
J gene: TRBJ2-3; clone size: few; D gene: -; V gene: TRBV4-1; CDR3 DNA: TGCGCCAGCAGCCAAGTCCGTCCGTCAGATACGCAGTATTTT; CDR3 protein: CASSQVRPSDTQYF
J gene: TRBJ2-5; clone size: few; D gene: -; V gene: TRBV20-1; CDR3 DNA: TGCAGTGCTAGGGGGGACCTAGGGGAGACCCAGTACTTC; CDR3 protein: CSARGDLGETQYF
J gene: TRBJ2-1; clone size: few; D gene: -; V gene: TRBV7-6; CDR3 DNA: TGTGCCAGCAGACCCGGGGTGAACAATGAGCAGTTCTTC; CDR3 protein: CASRPGVNNEQFF
J gene: TRBJ2-1; clone size: -; D gene: TRBD2; V gene: TRBV6-4; CDR3 DNA: TGTGCCAGCAGTGACTCAGCGGGAACCAATGAGCAGTTCTTC; CDR3 protein: CASSDSAGTNEQFF
J gene: TRBJ1-2; clone size: once; D gene: -; V gene: TRBV27; CDR3 DNA: TGTGCCAGCAGTTTTGCCGGACGGACTTATGGCTACACCTTC; CDR3 protein: CASSFAGRTYGYTF
J gene: TRBJ2-5; clone size: -; D gene: -; V gene: TRBV15; CDR3 DNA: TGTGCCACCAGCAGATCCGTTTTGGAGACCCAGTACTTC; CDR3 protein: CATSRSVLETQYF
J gene: TRBJ2-2; clone size: -; D gene: -; V gene: TRBV12-3/TRBV12-4; CDR3 DNA: TGTGCCAGCAGTGCCACCGGGGAGCTGTTTTTT; CDR3 protein: CASSATGELFF
J gene: TRBJ2-4; clone size: few; D gene: -; V gene: TRBV29-1; CDR3 DNA: TGCAGCGTTGCCGGCGTGGGGTCGTGGGCTGCCAAAAACATTCAGTACTTC; CDR3 protein: CSVAGVGSWAAKNIQYF
J gene: TRBJ2-1; clone size: -; D gene: -; V gene: TRBV20-1; CDR3 DNA: TGCAGTGCTAGAGCCCAGAGCTCCTACAATGAGCAGTTCTTC; CDR3 protein: CSARAQSSYNEQFF
J gene: TRBJ2-5; clone size: -; D gene: TRBD2; V gene: TRBV5-1; CDR3 DNA: TGCGCCAGCAGCTTAACCCTCACTAGCGGAAACTACAATGAGCAGTACTTC; CDR3 protein: CASSLTLTSGNYNEQYF
J gene: TRBJ2-1; clone size: medium-sized; D gene: TRBD2; V gene: TRBV27; CDR3 DNA: TGTGCCAGCAGTGCCGCTAGCGGCAGCTCCTACAATGAGCAGTTCTTC; CDR3 protein: CASSAASGSSYNEQFF
J gene: TRBJ2-7; clone size: -; D gene: TRBD1; V gene: TRBV18; CDR3 DNA: TGTGCCAGCTCACCACGGACAGGGGGCGGCGAGCAGTACTTC; CDR3 protein: CASSPRTGGGEQYF
J gene: TRBJ2-5; clone size: -; D gene: -; V gene: TRBV24-1; CDR3 DNA: TGTGCCACCAGTAGTGGGCGGCGAGAGACCCAGTACTTC; CDR3 protein: CATSSGRRETQYF
J gene: TRBJ2-1; clone size: -; D gene: TRBD1; V gene: TRBV5-1; CDR3 DNA: TGCGCCAGCAGCTTGGCTCCGGGACAGGGTGGAAATGAGCAGTTCTTC; CDR3 protein: CASSLAPGQGGNEQFF
J gene: TRBJ2-7; clone size: -; D gene: -; V gene: TRBV12-3/TRBV12-4; CDR3 DNA: TGTGCCAGCAGTTCCTATTCTGGCGGTGACTACGAGCAGTACTTC; CDR3 protein: CASSSYSGGDYEQYF
J gene: TRBJ1-5; clone size: -; D gene: TRBD1; V gene: TRBV10-3; CDR3 DNA: TGTGCCATCAGTGAAGGAGGGGGCTTTGGACAGCCCCAGCATTTT; CDR3 protein: CAISEGGGFGQPQHF
J gene: TRBJ2-3; clone size: -; D gene: -; V gene: TRBV29-1; CDR3 DNA: TGTAGCGTTCTAAAGGATACAGATACGCAGTATTTT; CDR3 protein: CSVLKDTDTQYF
J gene: TRBJ1-1; clone size: -; D gene: -; V gene: TRBV18; CDR3 DNA: TGTGCCAGCTCACCAGGGGGCTGGAACACTGAAGCTTTCTTT; CDR3 protein: CASSPGGWNTEAFF
J gene: TRBJ2-7; clone size: -; D gene: -; V gene: TRBV7-9; CDR3 DNA: TGTGCCAGCAGCGCACAGGGAGCGGGAACCCAGTACTTC; CDR3 protein: CASSAQGAGTQYF
J gene: TRBJ1-1; clone size: -; D gene: -; V gene: TRBV7-2; CDR3 DNA: TGTGCCAGCAGCTTTATGTCGGTCACTGAAGCTTTCTTT; CDR3 protein: CASSFMSVTEAFF
J gene: TRBJ2-3; clone size: -; D gene: -; V gene: TRBV5-1; CDR3 DNA: TGCGCCAGCAGCTTGGAACACCAGGCCACAGATACGCAGTATTTT; CDR3 protein: CASSLEHQATDTQYF
J gene: TRBJ2-3; clone size: -; D gene: -; V gene: TRBV9; CDR3 DNA: TGTGCCAGCAGCGTTAGTCCTAGCACAGATACGCAGTATTTT; CDR3 protein: CASSVSPSTDTQYF
J gene: TRBJ2-7; clone size: -; D gene: -; V gene: TRBV20-1; CDR3 DNA: TGCAGTGCTAGATTGCGGGGCTCCTACGAGCAGTACTTC; CDR3 protein: CSARLRGSYEQYF
J gene: TRBJ2-3; clone size: many; D gene: -; V gene: TRBV5-1; CDR3 DNA: TGTGCCAGCAGCTTGGGTAGCGGAAGCACAGATACGCAGTATTTT; CDR3 protein: CASSLGSGSTDTQYF
J gene: TRBJ2-5; clone size: once; D gene: -; V gene: TRBV5-6; CDR3 DNA: TGTGCCAGCAGCCAGGCGACCCAAGAGACCCAGTACTTC; CDR3 protein: CASSQATQETQYF
J gene: TRBJ1-5; clone size: -; D gene: -; V gene: TRBV4-1; CDR3 DNA: TGCGCCAGCAGCCAACTCGTACAGGGAGAGAGCAATCAGCCCCAGCATTTT; CDR3 protein: CASSQLVQGESNQPQHF
J gene: TRBJ2-3; clone size: -; D gene: TRBD1; V gene: TRBV20-1; CDR3 DNA: TGCAGTGCTAGCCGAGTGAGACAGGGGACCCTCCCAGATACGCAGTATTTT; CDR3 protein: CSASRVRQGTLPDTQYF
J gene: TRBJ2-7; clone size: -; D gene: TRBD2; V gene: TRBV29-1; CDR3 DNA: TGCAGCGTTGAAGGCTTAGCGGGACATGAGCAGTACTTC; CDR3 protein: CSVEGLAGHEQYF
J gene: TRBJ1-2; clone size: -; D gene: -; V gene: TRBV5-1; CDR3 DNA: TGCGCCAGCAGCTTGACTCCCAGCCCTGTTGGCTACACCTTC; CDR3 protein: CASSLTPSPVGYTF
J gene: TRBJ2-1; clone size: -; D gene: TRBD2; V gene: TRBV7-3; CDR3 DNA: TGTGCCAGCAGCTTACACCTAGCGGGTCTCAATGAGCAGTTCTTC; CDR3 protein: CASSLHLAGLNEQFF
J gene: TRBJ2-2; clone size: -; D gene: TRBD1; V gene: TRBV7-8; CDR3 DNA: TGTGCCAGCAGCTTAGCAGCGACAGGGGCTGGGAACACCGGGGAGCTGTTTTTT; CDR3 protein: CASSLAATGAGNTGELFF